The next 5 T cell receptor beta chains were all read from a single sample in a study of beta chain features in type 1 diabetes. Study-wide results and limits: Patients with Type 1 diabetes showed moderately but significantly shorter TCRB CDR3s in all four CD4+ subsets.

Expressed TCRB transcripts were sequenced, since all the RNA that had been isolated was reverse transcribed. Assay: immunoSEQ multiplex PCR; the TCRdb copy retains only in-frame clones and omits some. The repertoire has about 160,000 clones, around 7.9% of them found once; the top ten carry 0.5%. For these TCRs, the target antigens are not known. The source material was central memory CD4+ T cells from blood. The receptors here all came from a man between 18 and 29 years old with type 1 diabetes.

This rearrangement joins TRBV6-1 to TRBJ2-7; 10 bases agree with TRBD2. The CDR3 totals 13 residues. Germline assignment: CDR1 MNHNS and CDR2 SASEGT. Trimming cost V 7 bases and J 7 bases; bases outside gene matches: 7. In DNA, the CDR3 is TGTGCCAGCACCCTAGCGGGAGTTCAGGAGCAGTACTTC. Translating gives CASTLAGVQEQYF.

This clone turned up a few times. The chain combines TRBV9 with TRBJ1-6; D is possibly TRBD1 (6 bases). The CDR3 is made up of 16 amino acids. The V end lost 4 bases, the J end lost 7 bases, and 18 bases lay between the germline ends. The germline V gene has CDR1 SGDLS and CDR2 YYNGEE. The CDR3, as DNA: TGTGCCAGCAGCAAGACCTCCGGACAGCTAAATTCACCCCTCCACTTT. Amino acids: CASSKTSGQLNSPLHF.

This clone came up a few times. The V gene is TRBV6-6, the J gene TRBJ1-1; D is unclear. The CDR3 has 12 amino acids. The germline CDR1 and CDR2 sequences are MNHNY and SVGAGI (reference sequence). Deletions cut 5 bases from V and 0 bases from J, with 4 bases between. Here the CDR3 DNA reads TGTGCCAGCAGTGCGCTGAACACTGAAGCTTTCTTT. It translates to CASSALNTEAFF.

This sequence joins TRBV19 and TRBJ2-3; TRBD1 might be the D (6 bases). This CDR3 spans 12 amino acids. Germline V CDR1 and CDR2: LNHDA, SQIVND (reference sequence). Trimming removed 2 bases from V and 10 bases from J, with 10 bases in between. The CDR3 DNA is TGTGCCAGTAGTATAAGCAGGGGATCGCAGTATTTT. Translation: CASSISRGSQYF. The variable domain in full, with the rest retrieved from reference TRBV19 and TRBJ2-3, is DGGITQSPKYLFRKEGQNVTLSCEQNLNHDAMYWYRQDPGQGLRLIYYSQIVNDFQKGDIAEGYSVSREKKESFPLTVTSAQKNPTAFYLCASSISRGSQYFGPGTRLTVL.

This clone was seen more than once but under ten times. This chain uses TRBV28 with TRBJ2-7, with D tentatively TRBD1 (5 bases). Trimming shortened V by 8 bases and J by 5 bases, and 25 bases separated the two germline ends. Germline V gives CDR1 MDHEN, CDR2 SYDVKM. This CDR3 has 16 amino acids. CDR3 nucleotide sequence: TGTGCCAGCTCGAACACCTTGGGGCGCTTTTTCCACGAGCAGTACTTC. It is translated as CASSNTLGRFFHEQYF.